The 10 T cell receptor beta chains presented below share a single source sample, sequenced in a study of blood T cell repertoires in COVID-19. The protocol was immunoSEQ multiplex PCR, while the TCRdb copy is restricted to in-frame clones and leaves out a portion. The sample carries over 200,000 clones, more than 80% recorded once. Sequenced input: PBMCs or T cells enriched from blood (not recorded which). The receptors come from a man in his 60s who had recovered from COVID-19.

With respect to this clone: The junction shows a germline mismatch at one end, possibly a read error. The chain couples TRBV29-1 to TRBJ1-1; 8 bases fit TRBD1. The V gene's germline CDR1 is SQVTM and CDR2 ANQGSEA. CDR3 length: 13 residues. CDR3 DNA sequence: TGCAGCGTGGAAGGGACAGGGAACACTGAAGCTTTCTTT. It codes for CSVEGTGNTEAFF.

The chain uses TRBV7-2 and TRBJ1-1, with D possibly being TRBD1 (5 bases). The ends were cut back, 3 bases at V and 5 bases at J, with 13 bases in the middle. The germline CDR1 and CDR2 sequences are SGHTA and FQGNSA. The CDR3 covers 14 residues. The CDR3 sequence: CASSFRDKVTEAFF. The CDR3 DNA reads TGTGCCAGCAGCTTCAGGGATAAAGTTACTGAAGCTTTCTTT.

The chain has TRBV7-2 and TRBJ1-1, with D perhaps matching TRBD1 (5 bases). The germline CDR1 and CDR2 sequences are SGHTA and FQGNSA. Trimming cost V 3 bases and J 5 bases, with 16 bases left between them. The CDR3 is 15 amino acids. CDR3 loop: CASSFESGFETEAFF. The DNA for the CDR3 is TGTGCCAGCAGCTTTGAGTCAGGGTTTGAGACTGAAGCTTTCTTT.

V gene TRBV6-5 combines with J gene TRBJ1-2, with TRBD1 identical over 12 bases. After removal of 4 bases from V and 6 bases from J, the junction contained 9 bases not matched to a gene. This CDR3 region has 16 residues. The germline gives CDR1 MNHEY, CDR2 SVGAGI. The CDR3 here is CASSSIRDRGHDGYTF. The CDR3 region has the DNA TGTGCCAGCAGTTCAATCCGGGACAGGGGGCATGATGGCTACACCTTC.

The chain carries TRBV11-2 and TRBJ2-2, with a weak D call TRBD2 (5 bases). The germline V gene has CDR1 SGHAT and CDR2 FQNNGV. V dropped 1 base and J dropped 6 bases, with 6 bases sitting between them. This CDR3 comprises 13 residues. The CDR3 bases are TGTGCCAGCAGCTTAGGGGAGTCCGGGGAGCTGTTTTTT. This encodes CASSLGESGELFF.

This chain uses TRBV5-1 with TRBJ1-3, with D maybe TRBD1 (5 bases). The germline CDR1 and CDR2 sequences are SGHRS and YFSETQ. The V end was cut by 2 bases, the J end by 0 bases, with 9 bases between. The CDR3 loop spans 15 amino acids. This CDR3 is CASSLPTDSGNTIYF. The CDR3 coding sequence is TGCGCCAGCAGCTTACCGACAGACTCTGGAAACACCATATATTTT.

The CDR3 loop reads CASSPTRAGNTDTQYF. For the CDR3, the DNA is TGTGCCAGCAGCCCCACCCGGGCGGGGAACACAGATACGCAGTATTTT. The chain has TRBV7-9 and TRBJ2-3, with D maybe TRBD2 (6 bases). The V gene lost 5 bases and the J gene lost 2 bases, with 17 bases spanning the gap. Germline loops: CDR1 SEHNR, CDR2 FQNEAQ (reference sequence). The CDR3 totals 16 residues.

The chain links TRBV18 to TRBJ2-1; 11 bases fit TRBD2. Trimming removed 3 bases from V and 7 bases from J; junction bases left unmatched: 5. Germline-derived CDR1 and CDR2 are KGHSH and LQKENI. This CDR3 has 15 amino acids. The chain's CDR3 is CASSPQTSGVNEQFF. CDR3 coding DNA: TGTGCCAGCTCACCGCAGACTAGCGGGGTTAATGAGCAGTTCTTC. The complete variable domain, with remaining parts taken from reference TRBV18 and TRBJ2-1, reads NAGVMQNPRHLVRRRGQEARLRCSPMKGHSHVYWYRQLPEEGLKFMVYLQKENIIDESGMPKERFSAEFPKEGPSILRIQQVVRGDSAAYFCASSPQTSGVNEQFFGPGTRLTVL.

The chain joins TRBV9 to TRBJ2-3; weak D call: TRBD2 (7 bases). The germline V and J ends were trimmed by 0 bases and 3 bases, with 14 bases remaining between them. This CDR3 spans 16 amino acids. CDR1 is SGDLS, CDR2 YYNGEE, per germline. The CDR3 DNA reads as TGTGCCAGCAGCGTAGAAGAGGGGGGGCTTACAGATACGCAGTATTTT. It translates to CASSVEEGGLTDTQYF.

J is TRBJ1-1 and V is TRBV7-2, with 8 bases fitting TRBD1. The CDR3 extends over 14 amino acids. Trimming at V came to 5 bases and at J to 6 bases, leaving 8 bases not matched to a gene. Germline CDR1 reads SGHTA; CDR2 reads FQGNSA. Here the CDR3 reads CASSPRTGQPEAFF. CDR3 sequence (DNA): TGTGCCAGCAGCCCCAGGACAGGGCAGCCTGAAGCTTTCTTT.